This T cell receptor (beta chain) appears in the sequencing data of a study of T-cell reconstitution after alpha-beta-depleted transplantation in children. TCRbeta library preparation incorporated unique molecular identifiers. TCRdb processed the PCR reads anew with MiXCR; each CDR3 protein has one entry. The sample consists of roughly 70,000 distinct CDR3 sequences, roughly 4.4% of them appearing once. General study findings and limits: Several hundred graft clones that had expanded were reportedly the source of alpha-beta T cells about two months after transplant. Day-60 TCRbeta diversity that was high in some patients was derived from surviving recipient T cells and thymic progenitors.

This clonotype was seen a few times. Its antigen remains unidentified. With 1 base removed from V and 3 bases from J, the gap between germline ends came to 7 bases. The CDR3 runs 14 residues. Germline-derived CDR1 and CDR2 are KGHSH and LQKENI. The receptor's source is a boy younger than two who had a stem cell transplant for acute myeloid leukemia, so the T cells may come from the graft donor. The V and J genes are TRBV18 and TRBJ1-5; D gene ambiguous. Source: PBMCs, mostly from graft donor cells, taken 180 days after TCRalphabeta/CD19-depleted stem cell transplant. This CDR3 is CASSPQGHNQPQHF. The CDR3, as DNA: TGTGCCAGCTCACCACAGGGCCACAATCAGCCCCAGCATTTT.